A selection of T cell receptor beta chains follows, all from one sample in a study of blood T cell repertoires in COVID-19. Only in-frame clones appear in the TCRdb table, and some are missing; sequencing was by immunoSEQ multiplex PCR. The table includes some 220,000 clones, 80% to 90% detected once. The sequenced material came from peripheral blood. The receptors were sampled from a woman aged 55-69 years who had recovered from COVID-19. CDR3s include the opening cysteine and the closing phenylalanine or tryptophan. D genes are given only for firm matches. Part of the rows lack a size; the others show once, few, many or a class for expanded clones.

CDR3	DNA	V	J	D	size
CASSPGIRSSTDTQYF	TGTGCCAGCAGTCCTGGCATCCGTTCTAGCACAGATACGCAGTATTTT	TRBV27	TRBJ2-3	-	-
CASSLSRNSYEQYF	TGTGCCAGCAGTTTAAGCCGTAACTCCTACGAGCAGTACTTC	TRBV27	TRBJ2-7	-	-
CASRRLGLPNEKLFF	TGCGCCAGCAGGCGGCTAGGCTTACCAAATGAAAAACTGTTTTTT	TRBV4-1	TRBJ1-4	-	-
CASSLLGASNEQYF	TGTGCCAGCAGCTTGCTGGGGGCTAGTAACGAGCAGTACTTC	TRBV5-5	TRBJ2-7	-	-
CASSLSGATEAFF	TGTGCCAGCAGCTTAAGTGGAGCTACTGAAGCTTTCTTT	TRBV7-2	TRBJ1-1	-	-
CASSHHLVGQIGARLGSPLHF	TGTGCCAGCAGCCACCACCTCGTGGGACAGATAGGCGCCCGGCTGGGTTCACCCCTCCACTTT	TRBV3-1/TRBV3-2	TRBJ1-6	TRBD1	-
CASSDNLYNSPLHF	TGTGCCAGTAGTGACAACCTCTATAATTCACCCCTCCACTTT	TRBV19	TRBJ1-6	-	-
CASSPREGRMNTEAFF	TGTGCCAGCTCACCACGGGAGGGCCGCATGAACACTGAAGCTTTCTTT	TRBV18	TRBJ1-1	-	-
CASSQGGGNTEAFF	TGCGCCAGCAGCCAGGGCGGGGGTAACACTGAAGCTTTCTTT	TRBV4-1	TRBJ1-1	-	-
CASSWRTAYEQYF	TGTGCCAGCAGCTGGAGGACAGCCTACGAGCAGTACTTC	TRBV5-6	TRBJ2-7	-	-
CASSSRQANSPLHF	TGCGCCAGCAGCTCCCGACAGGCTAATTCACCCCTCCACTTT	TRBV5-1	TRBJ1-6	-	once
CASSHWTGGEDTQYF	TGTGCCAGCAGCCATTGGACAGGGGGGGAAGATACGCAGTATTTT	TRBV3-1/TRBV3-2	TRBJ2-3	TRBD1	-
CASSLAAQGRGYGYTF	TGTGCCAGCAGCTTAGCGGCGCAGGGGCGAGGATATGGCTACACCTTC	TRBV7-2	TRBJ1-2	-	many
CASSNGATNFYGYTF	TGTGCCAGCAGCAATGGGGCCACAAATTTTTATGGCTACACCTTC	TRBV5-4	TRBJ1-2	-	-
CASSALGGALGPQHF	TGTGCCAGTAGTGCCCTGGGCGGGGCCCTGGGGCCCCAGCATTTT	TRBV19	TRBJ1-5	-	-
CASSYSVGSYTGELFF	TGTGCCAGCAGTTACTCCGTCGGGTCCTACACCGGGGAGCTGTTTTTT	TRBV6-2/TRBV6-3	TRBJ2-2	-	-
CASGLVSLLSPRGNEQFF	TGTGCTAGTGGTTTGGTTTCCCTACTGTCACCACGGGGCAATGAGCAGTTCTTC	TRBV12-5	TRBJ2-1	-	-
CATSLEYAVYLRETQYF	TGTGCCACCAGCCTCGAATATGCCGTATACCTCAGGGAGACCCAGTACTTC	TRBV15	TRBJ2-5	-	-
CASTIGLNTGELFF	TGCGCCAGCACCATTGGACTTAACACCGGGGAGCTGTTTTTT	TRBV5-1	TRBJ2-2	-	once
CASSLRGGVGQETQYF	TGCGCCAGCAGCTTGAGGGGAGGGGTAGGCCAAGAGACCCAGTACTTC	TRBV5-1	TRBJ2-5	TRBD2	-
CASSSLGAVNTEAFF	TGTGCCAGCAGCTCCCTCGGCGCGGTGAACACTGAAGCTTTCTTT	TRBV7-6	TRBJ1-1	-	-
CASGLVLVAQGLNQPQHF	TGTGCTAGTGGTTTGGTACTTGTCGCGCAGGGCCTCAATCAGCCCCAGCATTTT	TRBV12-5	TRBJ1-5	-	once
CASRNPRGNQPQHF	TGTGCCAGCAGAAATCCTCGGGGCAATCAGCCCCAGCATTTT	TRBV2	TRBJ1-5	-	-
CATSDLLGGWGEWSTNEKLFF	TGTGCCACCAGTGATTTGCTCGGGGGATGGGGAGAGTGGTCAACTAATGAAAAACTGTTTTTT	TRBV24-1	TRBJ1-4	-	-
CASSASSGNTGELFF	TGTGCCAGCAGCGCTAGTAGCGGGAACACCGGGGAGCTGTTTTTT	TRBV9	TRBJ2-2	-	-
CASSETGVLAGSGYTF	TGTGCCAGCAGTGAAACAGGGGTACTTGCGGGGAGTGGCTACACCTTC	TRBV2	TRBJ1-2	TRBD1	once
CATSDDSTDTQYF	TGTGCCACCAGTGACGACTCCACAGATACGCAGTATTTT	TRBV24-1	TRBJ2-3	-	-
CASSLSGSSNQPQHF	TGCGCCAGCAGCTTGAGCGGGTCGAGCAATCAGCCCCAGCATTTT	TRBV5-1	TRBJ1-5	-	-
CASSLLGRATTNEKLFF	TGTGCCAGCAGTTTATTGGGCAGGGCGACAACTAATGAAAAACTGTTTTTT	TRBV27	TRBJ1-4	-	-
CASSLRLAGNTGELFF	TGTGCCAGCTCACTCAGACTAGCGGGGAACACCGGGGAGCTGTTTTTT	TRBV18	TRBJ2-2	TRBD2	-
CAWSVRIGTLNTEAFF	TGTGCCTGGAGTGTACGGATCGGGACACTGAACACTGAAGCTTTCTTT	TRBV30	TRBJ1-1	-	-
CASSEQGTFNTEAFF	TGTGCCAGCAGTGAACAGGGGACATTTAACACTGAAGCTTTCTTT	TRBV2	TRBJ1-1	-	-
CASSWGLAYEQYF	TGTGCCAGCAGTTGGGGACTAGCCTACGAGCAGTACTTC	TRBV6-2/TRBV6-3	TRBJ2-7	TRBD2	-
CASSLLQGGPEAFF	TGTGCCAGCAGCTTGTTACAGGGAGGGCCTGAAGCTTTCTTT	TRBV5-4	TRBJ1-1	-	-
CASQIAGGLDTQYF	TGCGCCAGCCAGATAGCGGGGGGGCTTGATACGCAGTATTTT	TRBV5-1	TRBJ2-3	TRBD2	-
CASSRKTGGSTEAFF	TGTGCCAGCTCACGGAAGACAGGGGGTAGCACTGAAGCTTTCTTT	TRBV18	TRBJ1-1	TRBD1	few
CASRQPGEGNTEAFF	TGTGCCAGCAGACAACCAGGGGAGGGAAACACTGAAGCTTTCTTT	TRBV21-1	TRBJ1-1	-	-
CASSLWGLGFGEQFF	TGTGCCAGCAGCTTGTGGGGGCTTGGGTTTGGTGAGCAGTTCTTC	TRBV5-6	TRBJ2-1	-	-
CASSYQGFQETQYF	TGTGCCAGCAGTTATCAGGGGTTCCAAGAGACCCAGTACTTC	TRBV7-9	TRBJ2-5	-	-
CATSRDPGQFYEQYF	TGTGCCACCAGCAGAGACCCGGGACAGTTCTACGAGCAGTACTTC	TRBV15	TRBJ2-7	TRBD1	-
CASSYRGGQGAGKPQHF	TGTGCCAGCAGTTATCGGGGGGGACAGGGGGCAGGGAAGCCCCAGCATTTT	TRBV6-9	TRBJ1-5	TRBD1	-
CASSQYSEKLFF	TGTGCCAGCAGCCAGTACAGTGAAAAACTGTTTTTT	TRBV3-1/TRBV3-2	TRBJ1-4	-	-
CASSSRDRAYEQYF	TGTGCCAGCAGTTCCCGGGACAGGGCCTACGAGCAGTACTTC	TRBV7-9	TRBJ2-7	TRBD1	-
CASSFSSETEAFF	TGTGCCAGCAGCTTTTCCTCGGAGACTGAAGCTTTCTTT	TRBV5-5	TRBJ1-1	-	-
CASSLQGHGETQYF	TGTGCCAGCAGCTTGCAGGGGCACGGAGAGACCCAGTACTTC	TRBV5-4	TRBJ2-5	-	-
CATSSTGNSYNEQFF	TGTGCCACCAGCTCGACCGGGAACAGCTACAATGAGCAGTTCTTC	TRBV15	TRBJ2-1	-	once
CASSPSTGGGNQPQHF	TGTGCCAGCTCACCATCCACAGGGGGCGGCAATCAGCCCCAGCATTTT	TRBV18	TRBJ1-5	TRBD1	-
CASSDGQTLTYEQYF	TGTGCCAGCAGTGATGGACAGACCTTAACCTACGAGCAGTACTTC	TRBV6-1	TRBJ2-7	-	-
CASSFRDRGYYNSPLHF	TGTGCCAGCAGTTTTCGGGACAGGGGCTACTATAATTCACCCCTCCACTTT	TRBV27	TRBJ1-6	TRBD1	-
CASSGTSGGALAEQYF	TGTGCCAGCAGCGGGACTAGCGGGGGGGCTCTGGCCGAGCAGTACTTC	TRBV9	TRBJ2-7	TRBD2	-
CASSLFGTGIDYGYTF	TGTGCCAGCAGCTTATTTGGGACAGGGATCGACTATGGCTACACCTTC	TRBV7-2	TRBJ1-2	TRBD1	-
CACPMNSGGSYEQYF	TGTGCCTGTCCAATGAACTCAGGGGGGTCCTACGAGCAGTACTTC	TRBV30	TRBJ2-7	-	-
CASSYGHLNTEAFF	TGTGCCAGCAGTTATGGGCATTTGAACACTGAAGCTTTCTTT	TRBV6-2/TRBV6-3	TRBJ1-1	-	-
CASSLAGWGNTDTQYF	TGTGCCAGCAGCTTAGCTGGGTGGGGCAACACAGATACGCAGTATTTT	TRBV7-9	TRBJ2-3	-	-
CASSSVQGSGEQYF	TGCGCCAGCAGCTCCGTACAGGGCTCGGGCGAGCAGTACTTC	TRBV5-1	TRBJ2-7	-	-
CASSQDLTGGYGYTF	TGTGCCAGCAGCCAAGATTTGACAGGGGGCTATGGCTACACCTTC	TRBV4-2	TRBJ1-2	TRBD1	-
CASSQIRNLNTIYF	TGCGCCAGCAGCCAAATCCGAAACTTAAACACCATATATTTT	TRBV4-1	TRBJ1-3	-	few